This T cell receptor beta chain stems from a study of cytomegalovirus exposure and HLA in healthy donors. In regard to this clone: What it binds is unknown.

Germline CDR1 reads SGHVS; CDR2 reads FNYEAQ. V trimming: 6 bases; J trimming: 3 bases; junction bases outside the gene matches: 10. This CDR3 is 16 amino acids long. Overall study findings and caveats: Subsequent analysis showed first-cohort TCR clusters tending to co-occur in 120 validation repertoires. Cytomegalovirus association was listed for 170 or so TCR beta chains.

Clones were read by immunoSEQ multiplex PCR, and TCRdb kept only the in-frame ones, dropping some. The sample gives some 170,000 clones, about 90% of which show up once; 4.2% is in the top ten. Sequenced sample: PBMCs. The chain couples TRBV7-6 to TRBJ2-5; 10 nucleotides align to TRBD2. The origin of this receptor is a man between 18 and 29 years old in good health and CMV-seropositive. The CDR3 reads CASRRLAGVGEETQYF. The CDR3 DNA reads as TGTGCCAGCAGGCGCCTAGCGGGAGTTGGTGAAGAGACCCAGTACTTC.